This T cell receptor beta chain was observed in a study of T cells in Graves' hyperthyroidism and ophthalmopathy. Findings and limits, study-wide: Expanded thyroid clonotypes (above 0.001) were mostly also found in blood.

Looked up from germline, CDR1 is MNHEY and CDR2 is SMNVEV (reference sequence). V was pared by 5 bases and J by 8 bases, with 7 bases of the junction left unmatched. The CDR3 covers 14 residues. This clonotype has a count of ten or more. Its antigen is unidentified. Template material for amplifying TCR beta CDR3 regions consisted of RNA transcripts. The HTBI set primed first-round TCR CDR3 RT-PCR. TCRdb analysed the multiplex PCR reads with MiXCR anew, one entry per CDR3 protein. The sample has some 440,000 distinct CDR3 sequences, 15% to 18% seen once. The TCR was taken from a woman younger than 30 with Graves' hyperthyroidism. The specimen was blood. The chain joins TRBV27 to TRBJ2-4; the match to TRBD1 covers 9 bases. This CDR3 reads CASSIGQGLDIQYF. The CDR3 DNA follows: TGTGCCAGCAGTATCGGACAGGGGTTGGACATTCAGTACTTC.